A single sample is the source of the 5 T cell receptor beta chains below, sequenced in a study of cytomegalovirus exposure and HLA in healthy donors. In the PCR, 60 Vbeta and 13 Jbeta primers were used. This table comes from immunoSEQ multiplex PCR, and its TCRdb copy is limited to in-frame clones, with some not included. The table shows around 230,000 clones, with around 84% occurring only once. The sequencing sample was made of PBMCs. The receptors were sampled from a girl under 10 years old in good health and CMV-seronegative.

The gene calls are TRBV5-4 and TRBJ1-2; perhaps TRBD1 as D (5 bases). Trimming shortened V by 4 bases and J by 2 bases, and 21 bases separated the two germline ends. Germline CDR1 and CDR2: SGHNT and YYREEE (reference sequence). CDR3 length equals 17 residues. The CDR3 region is CASSLDPYWGENYGYTF. The CDR3 DNA follows: TGTGCCAGCAGCCTGGACCCGTATTGGGGGGAGAACTATGGCTACACCTTC.

The chain recombines TRBV15 with TRBJ2-7, with D perhaps TRBD1 (6 bases). V lost 1 base, J lost 4 bases, and 23 bases lay in between. The CDR3 is made up of 18 amino acids. Germline CDR1 LNHNV, CDR2 YYDKDF (reference sequence). Here the CDR3 reads CATSRGKTGMTSGYEQYF. Written as DNA, the CDR3 is TGTGCCACCAGCAGAGGGAAGACAGGAATGACGTCGGGGTACGAGCAGTACTTC.

The chain links TRBV5-1 to TRBJ2-3; 14 bases line up with TRBD2. The CDR3 contains 16 residues. The V segment lost 4 bases and the J segment 1 base; nucleotides outside the gene matches: 2. Looked up from germline, CDR1 is SGHRS and CDR2 is YFSETQ. The CDR3 here is CASSGGLAGGTDTQYF. DNA for the CDR3: TGCGCCAGCAGCGGGGGACTAGCGGGGGGCACAGATACGCAGTATTTT.

This clone has just one count. This chain joins TRBV14 and TRBJ1-6; D is possibly TRBD1 (5 bases). Trimming removed 1 base from V and 7 bases from J, with 11 bases in between. Germline CDR1 reads SGHDN; CDR2 reads FVKESK. There are 15 residues in the CDR3. CDR3: CASSQVGGTNSPLHF. As DNA, the CDR3 is TGTGCCAGCAGCCAAGTCGGGGGGACCAATTCACCCCTCCACTTT.

DNA of the CDR3: TGTGCCAGCAGCTTGGTCGGGGGGGGTCGCACAGATACGCAGTATTTT. Translation gives CASSLVGGGRTDTQYF. The chain employs TRBV5-4 and TRBJ2-3; 8 nucleotides agree with TRBD2. The length of the CDR3 is 16 residues. J gave up 1 base and V 0 bases, and 4 bases lay outside the gene matches. Germline assignment: CDR1 SGHNT and CDR2 YYREEE (reference sequence). Based on the CDR3 plus reference TRBV5-4 and TRBJ2-3, the full variable domain is ETGVTQSPTHLIKTRGQQVTLRCSSQSGHNTVSWYQQALGQGPQFIFQYYREEENGRGNFPPRFSGLQFPNYSSELNVNALELDDSALYLCASSLVGGGRTDTQYFGPGTRLTVL.